This T cell receptor beta chain was documented in a study of cytomegalovirus exposure and HLA in healthy donors. Study conclusions and caveats: An analysis done earlier found most TCR beta V segments productive about 87% or about 30% of the time.

A remark on this clone: What it binds is unknown.

The CDR3 is 13 residues long. CDR1 and CDR2 (germline): ENHRY, SYGVKD. With 4 bases removed from V and 1 base from J, the gap between germline ends came to 8 bases. It was with 60 Vbeta and 13 Jbeta primers that the PCR ran. The assay was immunoSEQ multiplex PCR, and TCRdb's table has in-frame clones only and misses some. The table shows about 89,000 clones, with 60% to 70% occurring only once. The source material was PBMCs. The source is a woman in her 30s in good health and CMV-seronegative. This rearrangement joins TRBV10-3 to TRBJ2-7; possible D gene TRBD1, 5 bases. CDR3 in amino acids: CAISGAGSYEQYF. As DNA, the CDR3 is TGTGCCATCAGTGGGGCAGGGTCCTACGAGCAGTACTTC.